The 13 T cell receptor beta chains below were found in one sample sequenced in a study of cytomegalovirus exposure and HLA in healthy donors. PCR amplification relied on 60 Vbeta primers (plus 13 Jbeta primers). Assay: immunoSEQ multiplex PCR; the TCRdb copy retains only in-frame clones and omits some. This repertoire shows about 180,000 clones, around four fifths found once; its top ten account for under 2%. The sample consisted of PBMCs. Source of these receptors: a woman under 40 in good health and CMV-seronegative.

V and J are TRBV12-5 and TRBJ1-6, with a weak D call TRBD1 (5 bases). This CDR3 has 14 amino acids. V was clipped by 5 bases and J by 6 bases, with 11 bases between them. Germline-derived CDR1 and CDR2 are LGHNT and FRNRAP. Here the CDR3 DNA reads TGTGCTAGTGGTGGAGGGGCGGGTAATTCACCCCTCCACTTT. Translating gives CASGGGAGNSPLHF.

The rearrangement links TRBV7-8 to TRBJ2-6, with a possible D match to TRBD2 (6 bases). CDR1 and CDR2 from the germline V gene are SGHVS and FQNEAQ. The V and J ends lost 6 bases and 0 bases respectively, with 18 bases between them. The CDR3 sequence is 18 residues long. The CDR3 reads CASRRAGQESSGANVLTF. The CDR3 bases are TGTGCCAGCAGGAGGGCGGGGCAGGAGAGCTCTGGGGCCAACGTCCTGACTTTC. The whole variable domain, remainder taken from reference TRBV7-8 and TRBJ2-6, is GAGVSQSPRYKVAKRGQDVALRCDPISGHVSLFWYQQALGQGPEFLTYFQNEAQLDKSGLPSDRFFAERPEGSVSTLKIQRTQQEDSAVYLCASRRAGQESSGANVLTFGAGSRLTVL.

This chain links TRBV4-1 with TRBJ1-2, with D perhaps matching TRBD1 (5 bases). The V gene's germline CDR1 is MGHRA and CDR2 YSYEKL. Trimming left V 0 bases short and J 8 bases short, with 16 bases between. CDR3 length: 15 amino acids. In DNA, the CDR3 is TGCGCCAGCAGCCAAGATTCGGGTTCGGGGGAAGGCTACACCTTC. This encodes CASSQDSGSGEGYTF.

This clone was seen ten or more times. V gene TRBV6-1 combines with J gene TRBJ1-3, with 7 bases fitting TRBD1. This CDR3 has 15 residues. The V gene end was trimmed by 4 bases and the J gene end by 3 bases; junction bases not matched to a gene: 6. Germline assignment: CDR1 MNHNS and CDR2 SASEGT. The CDR3 DNA sequence: TGTGCCAGCAGTGTTGAGGGGGCAAGTGGAAACACCATATATTTT. It yields the protein CASSVEGASGNTIYF.

V is TRBV11-2 and J is TRBJ1-6; no definite D call. The germline CDR1 and CDR2 sequences are SGHAT and FQNNGV. V was cut by 2 bases and J by 3 bases, with 8 bases left in between. The CDR3 is 15 residues long. CDR3 coding DNA: TGTGCCAGCAGCTTAAACGACTTCTATAATTCACCCCTCCACTTT. Protein sequence: CASSLNDFYNSPLHF.

As DNA, the CDR3 is TGTGCCAGCTCGCCGACAGGGCCTGAAGCTTTCTTT. Its protein product is CASSPTGPEAFF. The chain is built from TRBV18 and TRBJ1-1, with TRBD1 identical over 7 bases. The CDR3 is 12 residues long. V shed 6 bases, J shed 6 bases, and the junction held 4 bases outside the gene matches. Germline values: CDR1 KGHSH, CDR2 LQKENI. Using reference TRBV18 and TRBJ1-1 for the parts outside the CDR3, the full variable domain is NAGVMQNPRHLVRRRGQEARLRCSPMKGHSHVYWYRQLPEEGLKFMVYLQKENIIDESGMPKERFSAEFPKEGPSILRIQQVVRGDSAAYFCASSPTGPEAFFGQGTRLTVV.

This rearrangement joins TRBV7-8 to TRBJ2-7, with 8 bases that match TRBD2. The germline gives CDR1 SGHVS, CDR2 FQNEAQ. The CDR3 totals 17 residues. V shed 6 bases, J shed 0 bases, and the junction held 13 bases outside the gene matches. CDR3 DNA: TGTGCCAGCAGATTGGTGGGGCGGGGGGCAAGCTCCTACGAGCAGTACTTC. Translated, it gives CASRLVGRGASSYEQYF.

This chain links TRBV9 with TRBJ2-1; D is ambiguous. Germline CDR1 SGDLS, CDR2 YYNGEE. This CDR3 region has 14 residues. Trimming removed 3 bases at V and 6 bases at J, with 13 bases between. The CDR3 nucleotides read TGTGCCAGCAGCGCCGTTAGTACCGCCAATGAGCAGTTCTTC. Its translation is CASSAVSTANEQFF.

V gene TRBV4-1 combines with J gene TRBJ2-3; 13 bases match TRBD2. Germline V gene sequence: CDR1 MGHRA, CDR2 YSYEKL. CDR3 length: 17 amino acids. V shed 3 bases, J shed 6 bases, and the junction held 9 bases outside the gene matches. In nucleotides, the CDR3 is TGCGCCAGCAGCCACCGACTACTAGCGGGGGGGCCGGATACGCAGTATTTT. Its protein product is CASSHRLLAGGPDTQYF.

V usage is TRBV7-2 and J usage is TRBJ2-5; TRBD2 matches at 9 bases. The V gene's germline CDR1 is SGHTA and CDR2 FQGNSA. The CDR3 loop spans 16 amino acids. J gave up 7 bases and V 5 bases, and 14 bases lay outside the gene matches. The CDR3 region is CASSPGGRGGVGTQYF. CDR3 nucleotides: TGTGCCAGCAGCCCAGGGGGGCGGGGGGGCGTGGGGACCCAGTACTTC.

The J gene is TRBJ2-7, the V gene TRBV7-2, with TRBD2 matching over 8 bases. Germline V lookup: CDR1 SGHTA, CDR2 FQGNSA. V lost 1 base to trimming and J lost 0 bases; unmatched junction nucleotides: 11. The CDR3 covers 18 residues. The DNA of the CDR3 is TGTGCCAGCAGCTTAGTTGGACTAGCAGAATTTATCTCCTACGAGCAGTACTTC. It encodes CASSLVGLAEFISYEQYF.

The J gene is TRBJ2-7, the V gene TRBV4-1; TRBD2 might be the D (5 bases). This CDR3 region has 16 residues. The germline V gene encodes CDR1 MGHRA and CDR2 YSYEKL. The ends were cut back, 0 bases at V and 1 base at J, with 13 bases in the middle. The CDR3, as DNA: TGCGCCAGCAGCCAAGAGCCGACACGGGGTTCCTACGAGCAGTACTTC. It specifies CASSQEPTRGSYEQYF.

This chain's CDR3 is CASSPGTGGHYGYTF. CDR3 sequence (DNA): TGTGCCAGCAGCCCCGGGACAGGGGGACACTATGGCTACACCTTC. The V call is TRBV11-2, the J call TRBJ1-2; 11 positions agree with TRBD1. Germline V CDR1 and CDR2: SGHAT, FQNNGV. This CDR3 region has 15 residues. With V trimmed by 5 bases and J by 3 bases, 5 bases remained unmatched.